The next 14 T cell receptor beta chains were all read from a single sample in a study of Tregs in tolerant kidney transplant recipients. Assay: immunoSEQ multiplex PCR; the TCRdb copy retains only in-frame clones and omits some. The sample shows about 69,000 clones, roughly nine tenths of them seen only once. Sequences were derived from CD4+ T cells from blood, sampled before the transplant. The receptors were gathered from a human donor who received a combined kidney and bone marrow transplant.

The chain couples TRBV30 to TRBJ2-2; tentatively, D is TRBD1 (6 bases). Germline loops: CDR1 GTSNPN, CDR2 SVGIG (reference sequence). Trimming removed 6 bases from V and 4 bases from J, with 18 bases in between. CDR3 size: 15 residues. CDR3 in amino acids: CACPTGNWGTGELFF. Written as DNA, the CDR3 is TGTGCCTGTCCGACAGGCAACTGGGGCACCGGGGAGCTGTTTTTT.

This rearrangement joins TRBV6-6 to TRBJ2-7; the D is unclear. Between the trimmed V and J ends, which lost 6 bases and 1 base, there was a span of 13 bases. The CDR3 spans 14 residues. From germline, CDR1 is MNHNY and CDR2 SVGAGI (reference sequence). The CDR3 here is CASSPNTVSYEQYF. The CDR3 nucleotides read TGTGCCAGCAGCCCTAATACCGTTTCCTACGAGCAGTACTTC.

The chain has TRBV29-1 and TRBJ2-7, with 7 bases lining up with TRBD1. Germline V CDR1 and CDR2: SQVTM, ANQGSEA. With 3 bases clipped from V and 9 bases from J, the junction kept 11 bases outside the gene matches. The CDR3 runs 13 residues. The CDR3 is CSVDINRQGLQYF. In DNA form, the CDR3 reads TGCAGCGTTGACATAAACCGACAGGGCTTGCAGTACTTC.

V gene TRBV19 combines with J gene TRBJ1-1, with 10 bases aligning to TRBD1. Germline values: CDR1 LNHDA, CDR2 SQIVND (reference sequence). The ends lost 3 bases at V and 6 bases at J; junction bases unmatched: 1. The CDR3 covers 13 residues. In nucleotides, the CDR3 is TGTGCCAGTAGTATTGACAGGGGGCCTGAAGCTTTCTTT. It translates to CASSIDRGPEAFF.

This rearrangement joins TRBV27 to TRBJ2-6; TRBD1 matches 9 bases. Germline assignment: CDR1 MNHEY and CDR2 SMNVEV (reference sequence). This CDR3 region has 15 residues. With V trimmed by 5 bases and J by 3 bases, 2 bases remained unmatched. The DNA for the CDR3 is TGTGCCAGCAGTCGGACAGGGGATGGGGCCAACGTCCTGACTTTC. This encodes CASSRTGDGANVLTF.

J is TRBJ2-3 and V is TRBV6-5; possibly TRBD1 for D (6 bases). Germline CDR1 MNHEY, CDR2 SVGAGI. V was trimmed by 6 bases and J by 0 bases, leaving 13 bases between them. The CDR3 length is 15 residues. The CDR3 spells CASRAGQTSTDTQYF. The CDR3 nucleotides read TGTGCCAGCAGAGCCGGACAGACGAGCACAGATACGCAGTATTTT.

This chain links TRBV5-1 with TRBJ2-2; TRBD1 agrees at 7 bases. Per germline, CDR1 SGHRS and CDR2 YFSETQ. The CDR3 has 15 amino acids. V gave up 4 bases and J gave up 6 bases; unmatched junction bases: 9. CDR3 sequence reads: CASSTTTGFAGELFF. The CDR3, as DNA: TGCGCCAGCAGCACAACGACAGGGTTCGCCGGGGAGCTGTTTTTT.

The V call is TRBV10-3, the J call TRBJ2-1; 8 bases align to TRBD2. The CDR3 sequence is 14 residues long. Germline V CDR1 and CDR2: ENHRY, SYGVKD. J was trimmed by 9 bases and V by 0 bases; bases with no gene match: 4. The CDR3 DNA reads TGTGCCATCAGTGAGTCGACTAGCGTTGGTGAGCAGTTCTTC. This gives the protein CAISESTSVGEQFF.

The V gene is TRBV5-1, the J gene TRBJ2-2; D remains ambiguous. Looked up from germline, CDR1 is SGHRS and CDR2 is YFSETQ. The CDR3 loop spans 14 amino acids. Trimming removed 3 bases at V and 2 bases at J, with 8 bases between. The CDR3 region has the DNA TGCGCCAGCAGCTCCCCATCCAACACCGGGGAGCTGTTTTTT. This gives the protein CASSSPSNTGELFF.

V gene TRBV5-1 combines with J gene TRBJ1-1, with D maybe TRBD1 (6 bases). V lost 4 bases to trimming and J lost 1 base, with 11 bases between them. The CDR3 is made up of 14 amino acids. CDR1 and CDR2 (germline): SGHRS, YFSETQ. The DNA of the CDR3 is TGCGCCAGCAGCCCGGACAGCCCGAACACTGAAGCTTTCTTT. Protein: CASSPDSPNTEAFF.

The chain carries TRBV7-6 and TRBJ2-7, with 8 bases matching TRBD2. V lost 5 bases and J lost 5; bases outside the gene matches: 5. The CDR3 runs to 13 residues. CDR1 is SGHVS, CDR2 FNYEAQ, per germline. The chain's CDR3 is CASSQGLEDEQYF. Written as DNA, the CDR3 is TGTGCCAGCAGCCAGGGACTAGAGGACGAGCAGTACTTC.

The chain joins TRBV6-5 to TRBJ2-5, with D tentatively TRBD2 (6 bases). V was cut by 6 bases and J by 7 bases, with 21 bases left in between. The CDR3 length is 15 residues. Looked up from germline, CDR1 is MNHEY and CDR2 is SVGAGI. This chain's CDR3 is CASSYLGGSDGTQYF. The DNA for the CDR3 is TGTGCCAGCAGCTACCTGGGAGGTTCCGACGGGACCCAGTACTTC.

This chain links TRBV28 with TRBJ1-3; 10 bases are shared with TRBD1. This CDR3 region has 16 residues. V was clipped by 3 bases and J by 2 bases; unmatched bases: 4. Germline-derived CDR1 and CDR2 are MDHEN and SYDVKM. The CDR3 sequence: CASSLAGTGAGNTIYF. CDR3 DNA sequence: TGTGCCAGCAGTTTGGCCGGGACAGGGGCTGGAAACACCATATATTTT. The complete variable domain, with remaining parts taken from reference TRBV28 and TRBJ1-3, reads DVKVTQSSRYLVKRTGEKVFLECVQDMDHENMFWYRQDPGLGLRLIYFSYDVKMKEKGDIPEGYSVSREKKERFSLILESASTNQTSMYLCASSLAGTGAGNTIYFGEGSWLTVV.

This clone came up a few times. The chain is built from TRBV6-1 and TRBJ2-2; D ambiguous. V shed 6 bases and J shed 0 bases, with 8 bases lying between them. CDR1 MNHNS and CDR2 SASEGT come from the germline V gene. The CDR3 totals 14 residues. Written as DNA, the CDR3 is TGTGCCAGCAGACAACCCGCGAACACCGGGGAGCTGTTTTTT. Residues: CASRQPANTGELFF.